This T cell receptor (beta chain) was captured in a study of cytotoxic CD8 clonotypes in ibrutinib-treated CLL. Study-wide background: After median about 5.5 years, approximately 14 stayed in remission, approximately twelve progressed; responses around 25 partial, 2 complete.

The assay was immunoSEQ multiplex PCR, and TCRdb's table has in-frame clones only and misses some. The sample has more than 11,000 clones, roughly 76% seen once. The source material was PBMCs, sampled before ibrutinib treatment. This TCR was sampled from a human donor with chronic lymphocytic leukemia.

The CDR3 loop is CASSVGAGWNTGELFF. The CDR3 region has the DNA TGTGCCAGCAGCGTAGGTGCAGGGTGGAACACCGGGGAGCTGTTTTTT. The genes are TRBV9 and TRBJ2-2, with D tentatively TRBD1 (5 bases). The CDR3 totals 16 residues. Germline CDR1 SGDLS, CDR2 YYNGEE. Trimming took off 0 bases at V and 1 base at J, with 10 bases between the two ends.